Listed here are 27 T cell receptor beta chains from one sample, sequenced in a study of blood T cell repertoires in COVID-19. Repertoires were generated with immunoSEQ multiplex PCR, while TCRdb's copy carries only in-frame clones and drops some. The top ten hold over 7.5% of the sample, which has about 180,000 clones, about 82% seen once. Sequenced input: PBMCs or T cells enriched from blood (not recorded which). The receptors were sampled from a young woman who had recovered from COVID-19.

The chain couples TRBV19 to TRBJ2-5; TRBD2 matches 7 bases. The CDR3 loop spans 15 amino acids. Per germline, CDR1 LNHDA and CDR2 SQIVND (reference sequence). J was trimmed by 4 bases and V by 5 bases; bases with no gene match: 10. In DNA, the CDR3 is TGTGCCAGTAGTCTGAGCGGGGACGGAATAGAGACCCAGTACTTC. It yields the protein CASSLSGDGIETQYF.

As DNA, the CDR3 is TGTGCCAGCAGAGCCATCAGGGGGAGAGGGGATACGCAGTATTTT. It translates to CASRAIRGRGDTQYF. The chain uses TRBV28 and TRBJ2-3, with 7 bases fitting TRBD1. Germline loops: CDR1 MDHEN, CDR2 SYDVKM. The CDR3 is 15 residues long. V shed 6 bases and J 6 bases; nucleotides not matched to a gene: 12.

The chain recombines TRBV7-9 with TRBJ1-5; no clear D. This CDR3 region has 12 residues. The V gene's germline CDR1 is SEHNR and CDR2 FQNEAQ (reference sequence). Trimming removed 5 bases at V and 5 bases at J, with 7 bases between. The CDR3 loop reads CASSAADQPQHF. In nucleotides, the CDR3 is TGTGCCAGCAGCGCAGCGGATCAGCCCCAGCATTTT.

V usage is TRBV28 and J usage is TRBJ2-5; TRBD2 agrees at 9 bases. V was pared by 8 bases and J by 4 bases, with 5 bases of the junction left unmatched. Per the germline V gene, CDR1 is MDHEN and CDR2 is SYDVKM. This CDR3 spans 13 amino acids. The CDR3: CASRGGGRETQYF. The CDR3 bases are TGTGCCAGCCGCGGGGGGGGGAGAGAGACCCAGTACTTC.

This clone occurred once. The gene calls are TRBV11-2 and TRBJ2-5; TRBD1 is a possible D gene (6 bases). V was trimmed by 7 bases and J by 7 bases, leaving 16 bases between them. Germline V gene lookup returns CDR1 SGHAT and CDR2 FQNNGV. There are 13 residues in the CDR3. CDR3 in DNA: TGTGCCAGCACCACAGGGCTCCAGGGGACCCAGTACTTC. Protein sequence: CASTTGLQGTQYF. The entire variable domain, with the rest obtained from reference TRBV11-2 and TRBJ2-5, is as follows: EAGVAQSPRYKIIEKRQSVAFWCNPISGHATLYWYQQILGQGPKLLIQFQNNGVVDDSQLPKDRFSAERLKGVDSTLKIQPAKLEDSAVYLCASTTGLQGTQYFGPGTRLLVL.

This clone came up a few times. The genes are TRBV4-1 and TRBJ2-1, with TRBD2 matching over 8 bases. The V and J ends lost 0 bases and 6 bases, in that order; junction bases with no gene match: 10. The germline V gene has CDR1 MGHRA and CDR2 YSYEKL. CDR3 length: 17 residues. CDR3 nucleotides: TGCGCCAGCAGCCAAGAGGGGGCCGCGACTAGCGTCAATGAGCAGTTCTTC. Protein product: CASSQEGAATSVNEQFF.

The J gene is TRBJ2-7, the V gene TRBV6-5; 12 nucleotides line up with TRBD2. The ends lost 7 bases at V and 0 bases at J; junction bases unmatched: 4. CDR3 length equals 15 residues. CDR1 is MNHEY and CDR2 is SVGAGI in the germline V gene. Here the CDR3 reads CASTATSGSSYEQYF. The CDR3 nucleotides read TGTGCCAGCACAGCGACTAGCGGGAGCTCCTACGAGCAGTACTTC.

The chain combines TRBV19 with TRBJ2-1; 13 bases fit TRBD2. Germline V gives CDR1 LNHDA, CDR2 SQIVND (reference sequence). This CDR3 region has 18 residues. After removal of 5 bases from V and 7 bases from J, the junction contained 14 bases not matched to a gene. The CDR3 region is CASSLSRTSGSVGNEQFF. The CDR3 DNA reads as TGTGCCAGTAGTCTTTCTCGGACTAGCGGGAGTGTTGGGAATGAGCAGTTCTTC.

The rearrangement uses TRBV28 and TRBJ2-1; a weak D match, TRBD2 (6 bases). The CDR3 covers 11 residues. Between the trimmed V and J ends, which lost 3 bases and 10 bases, there was a span of 7 bases. Looked up from germline, CDR1 is MDHEN and CDR2 is SYDVKM. The CDR3 loop reads CASSLGREQFF. The CDR3 DNA is TGTGCCAGCAGTTTGGGGAGGGAGCAGTTCTTC.

The chain links TRBV18 to TRBJ1-1; perhaps TRBD1 as D (6 bases). The length of the CDR3 is 14 residues. Per the germline V gene, CDR1 is KGHSH and CDR2 is LQKENI. The V end lost 5 bases, the J end lost 4 bases, and 14 bases lay between the germline ends. The CDR3 nucleotides are TGTGCCAGCTCAAAAGGGACAATTACCACTGAAGCTTTCTTT. Its translation is CASSKGTITTEAFF.

The V and J genes are TRBV3-1 (or the pseudogene TRBV3-2) and TRBJ1-6; TRBD1 aligns across 7 bases. Germline lookup yields CDR1 LGHDT and CDR2 YNNKEL (reference sequence). The CDR3 is 13 residues long. V lost 2 bases, J lost 10 bases, and 2 bases stayed unmatched. CDR3 sequence (DNA): TGTGCCAGCAGCCAAAACAGGGGCTCACCCCTCCACTTT. As protein: CASSQNRGSPLHF.

This clone turned up a few times. The DNA of the CDR3 is TGTGCCAGCAGCCAAACGGGGGCCGGGGAGCTGTTTTTT. Protein: CASSQTGAGELFF. The genes are TRBV3-1 (or the pseudogene TRBV3-2) and TRBJ2-2; weak D call: TRBD2 (6 bases). The germline V gene encodes CDR1 LGHDT and CDR2 YNNKEL (reference sequence). Trimming took 2 bases from V and 6 from J, leaving 7 bases between them. There are 13 residues in the CDR3.

The chain has TRBV28 and TRBJ2-5; 7 bases map to TRBD1. The V gene end was trimmed by 5 bases and the J gene end by 5 bases; junction bases not matched to a gene: 5. The CDR3 totals 13 residues. Germline loops: CDR1 MDHEN, CDR2 SYDVKM. The CDR3 sequence is CASSTTTGETQYF. The CDR3 DNA is TGTGCCAGCAGTACCACGACAGGGGAGACCCAGTACTTC.

The chain has TRBV19 and TRBJ2-1; possible D gene TRBD2, 6 bases. This CDR3 is 15 amino acids long. Deletions cut 3 bases from V and 10 bases from J, with 19 bases between. The germline V gene encodes CDR1 LNHDA and CDR2 SQIVND (reference sequence). This CDR3 reads CASSMGTQVLYEQFF. For the CDR3, the DNA is TGTGCCAGTAGTATGGGGACTCAAGTACTTTACGAGCAGTTCTTC.

V usage is TRBV7-2 and J usage is TRBJ2-3, with unresolved D. Per the germline V gene, CDR1 is SGHTA and CDR2 is FQGNSA. V lost 5 bases and J lost 0, with 9 bases in between. This CDR3 comprises 14 residues. The CDR3 sequence: CASSMTTSTDTQYF. In nucleotides, the CDR3 is TGTGCCAGCAGCATGACGACTAGCACAGATACGCAGTATTTT.

The chain recombines TRBV5-1 with TRBJ2-1, with a tentative D call TRBD1 (5 bases). The V gene lost 0 bases and the J gene lost 5 bases, with 12 bases spanning the gap. In germline, CDR1 is SGHRS, CDR2 YFSETQ. CDR3 length equals 15 residues. The CDR3: CASSLAWVGDNEQFF. CDR3 nucleotide sequence: TGCGCCAGCAGCTTGGCCTGGGTAGGGGACAATGAGCAGTTCTTC.

This rearrangement joins TRBV5-6 to TRBJ2-3, with TRBD1 matching over 8 bases. CDR1 and CDR2 from the germline V gene are SGHDT and YYEEEE. This CDR3 spans 15 amino acids. V lost 0 bases and J lost 4; bases outside the gene matches: 4. Here the CDR3 reads CASSLASRGPDTQYF. CDR3 in DNA: TGTGCCAGCAGCTTGGCGAGCAGGGGGCCAGATACGCAGTATTTT.

This chain joins TRBV9 and TRBJ2-7; D is possibly TRBD1 (6 bases). Trimming left V 4 bases short and J 0 bases short, with 17 bases between. The length of the CDR3 is 16 residues. CDR1 SGDLS and CDR2 YYNGEE come from the germline V gene. CDR3 in DNA: TGTGCCAGCAGCCCAACAGGGAATCAGGCCTCCTACGAGCAGTACTTC. Translating it yields CASSPTGNQASYEQYF.

V and J are TRBV2 and TRBJ2-3; D gene uncertain. The CDR3 is made up of 14 amino acids. Trimming stripped 2 bases from V and 2 bases from J, with 8 bases between. Germline V lookup: CDR1 SNHLY, CDR2 FYNNEI. The CDR3 DNA reads TGTGCCAGCAGTGAACTTCTAGTCACAGATACGCAGTATTTT. Its protein product is CASSELLVTDTQYF.

The chain uses TRBV5-1 and TRBJ1-3; the D is unclear. The CDR3 is 14 residues long. The germline V and J ends were trimmed by 0 bases and 1 base, with 5 bases remaining between them. Germline CDR1 and CDR2: SGHRS and YFSETQ. For the CDR3, the DNA is TGCGCCAGCAGCTTGGGAGGGTCTGGAAACACCATATATTTT. Protein: CASSLGGSGNTIYF.

The DNA of the CDR3 is TGCAGCGTGGTGAGGGGGCTTGGTGAAAAACTGTTTTTT. Translating it yields CSVVRGLGEKLFF. The chain couples TRBV29-1 to TRBJ1-4, with 7 positions matching TRBD1. J was trimmed by 7 bases and V by 6 bases; bases with no gene match: 8. This CDR3 comprises 13 residues. Per the germline V gene, CDR1 is SQVTM and CDR2 is ANQGSEA.

The sample holds a few counts of this clone. The chain couples TRBV13 to TRBJ1-3; no clear D. The CDR3 spans 15 residues. Germline CDR1 is PRHDT and CDR2 is FYEKMQ (reference sequence). V shed 6 bases and J shed 4 bases, with 16 bases lying between them. CDR3 in amino acids: CASRLISGGGNTIYF. The CDR3 DNA reads as TGTGCCAGCAGACTTATATCGGGAGGCGGAAACACCATATATTTT. Complete variable domain (other parts from reference TRBV13 and TRBJ1-3): AAGVIQSPRHLIKEKRETATLKCYPIPRHDTVYWYQQGPGQDPQFLISFYEKMQSDKGSIPDRFSAQQFSDYHSELNMSSLELGDSALYFCASRLISGGGNTIYFGEGSWLTVV.

This clone was seen a few times. The chain has TRBV7-6 and TRBJ2-7; 11 bases align to TRBD2. CDR3 size: 15 residues. Germline CDR1 reads SGHVS; CDR2 reads FNYEAQ. V lost 2 bases to trimming and J lost 6 bases; unmatched junction nucleotides: 6. The CDR3 DNA is TGTGCCAGCAGCTTAAAAACTAGCGGGAGTGGCGAGCAGTACTTC. Its protein product is CASSLKTSGSGEQYF.

The chain couples TRBV5-1 to TRBJ2-7, with TRBD1 matching 11 bases. Germline loops: CDR1 SGHRS, CDR2 YFSETQ. The V segment lost 4 bases and the J segment 5 bases; nucleotides outside the gene matches: 5. The CDR3 sequence is 14 residues long. CDR3 loop: CASSTGQGADEQYF. CDR3 coding DNA: TGCGCCAGCAGCACAGGACAGGGGGCCGACGAGCAGTACTTC.

The J gene is TRBJ1-3, the V gene TRBV3-1 (or the pseudogene TRBV3-2); TRBD1 is a possible D gene (5 bases). The CDR3 sequence is 16 residues long. Trimming removed 2 bases from V and 4 bases from J, with 15 bases in between. The germline CDR1 and CDR2 sequences are LGHDT and YNNKEL (reference sequence). CDR3 coding DNA: TGTGCCAGCAGCCAAACAGGAGGGGTAACAGGAAACACCATATATTTT. Translated, it gives CASSQTGGVTGNTIYF.

This clone was picked up one time. The chain employs TRBV9 and TRBJ2-3, with 11 bases fitting TRBD2. Unmatched junction bases numbered 1, after V lost 3 bases and J lost 1 base. The CDR3 consists of 15 residues. Germline V lookup: CDR1 SGDLS, CDR2 YYNGEE. CDR3 sequence (DNA): TGTGCCAGCAGCGGTAGCGGGAGGGGCACAGATACGCAGTATTTT. Translating gives CASSGSGRGTDTQYF.

The V and J genes are TRBV7-9 and TRBJ1-1, with D perhaps TRBD1 (6 bases). This CDR3 has 15 amino acids. Trimming cost V 7 bases and J 4 bases, with 19 bases left between them. CDR1 and CDR2 from the germline V gene are SEHNR and FQNEAQ (reference sequence). CDR3 sequence reads: CASTLGGGGGTEAFF. The CDR3 DNA is TGTGCCAGCACCCTCGGAGGGGGGGGAGGCACTGAAGCTTTCTTT.